The rows below give T cell receptor beta chains drawn from one sample of a study of T-cell memory formation after mild COVID-19. MiXCR, run by TCRdb on the 5' RACE reads, gives a single entry per CDR3 protein. The data contain over 350,000 distinct CDR3 sequences, approximately 15% of them singletons. The sequenced sample consisted of PBMCs or a T cell subset sorted from them (not recorded which). The receptors derive from a young man who had mild COVID-19 (a few samples of this study predate the infection). Cell type and time point are not known. CDR3s include the opening cysteine and the closing phenylalanine or tryptophan.

j_call v_call cdr3_aa
TRBJ2-1 TRBV11-2 CASSSLAGAPLEQFF
TRBJ2-2 TRBV30 CAWSVPVRLNGELFF
TRBJ2-3 TRBV7-2 CASRPGVVDTQYF
TRBJ2-5 TRBV25-1 CASSEPPGRQETQYF
TRBJ2-2 TRBV7-9 CASSSDRWGSTGELFF
TRBJ2-7 TRBV20-1 CSARDPDGPSYEQYF
TRBJ1-2 TRBV4-2 CASSQDGTQGGQSGYTF
TRBJ2-5 TRBV4-2 CASSQSTGMETQYF
TRBJ2-3 TRBV5-1 CASSPDPPRVADTQYF
TRBJ1-6 TRBV2 CASTMLGQGHSPLHF
TRBJ1-5 TRBV5-6 CASSSWSFWNQPQHF
TRBJ1-5 TRBV6-5 CASSPRGRGWDQPQHF
TRBJ2-5 TRBV5-5 CASSLQLRETQYF
TRBJ2-2 TRBV9 CAGSLRTGNTGELFF
TRBJ2-2 TRBV5-6 CASSFVVNTGELFF
TRBJ2-7 TRBV7-9 CASSRGGQWYYEQYF
TRBJ2-5 TRBV15 CATSRVRLAGNQETQYF
TRBJ1-6 TRBV20-1 CSALNDRDNSPLHF
TRBJ1-1 TRBV24-1 CATSDNTEAFF
TRBJ1-6 TRBV7-2 CASSWTAGSSYNSPLHF
TRBJ2-2 TRBV9 CASSVGGAPSTGELFF
TRBJ1-1 TRBV20-1 CSATIGTGGGTEAFF
TRBJ2-3 TRBV5-1 CASSLVSGYTDTQYF
TRBJ2-2 TRBV7-3 CASSSPGVTGELFF
TRBJ1-6 TRBV29-1 CSVKGAQSGSPLHF
TRBJ2-3 TRBV12-3/TRBV12-4 CASTLGGLADTQYF
TRBJ2-2 TRBV28 CASSLGRSNTGELFF
TRBJ2-4 TRBV7-3 CASSAGGWGNIQYF
TRBJ2-3 TRBV5-4 CASSLPGLGVQDTQYF
TRBJ2-5 TRBV5-1 CASSRRQGDQETQYF
TRBJ1-5 TRBV5-1 CASSLQSGASQPQHF
TRBJ2-3 TRBV7-9 CASSLLSKDTQYF
TRBJ2-2 TRBV4-2 CASSQDVNVGEAGELFF
TRBJ2-3 TRBV5-6 CASSRADTQYF
TRBJ2-2 TRBV29-1 CSVSRGPTSSDGELFF
TRBJ2-3 TRBV20-1 CSACRASGGGDTQYF
TRBJ2-7 TRBV6-5 CASSYSTSRELDDQYF
TRBJ2-1 TRBV6-4 CASSRLGQGDREQFF
TRBJ2-3 TRBV19 CATRTSGGVHDTQYF
TRBJ2-1 TRBV11-1 CASKLAGGLPLYNEQFF